These 7 T cell receptor beta chains were sequenced from one sample in a study of cytomegalovirus exposure and HLA in healthy donors. Vbeta (60) and Jbeta (13) primers were used in the PCR. Assay: immunoSEQ multiplex PCR; the TCRdb copy retains only in-frame clones and omits some. This sample has approximately 300,000 clones, with around four fifths found just once. What was sequenced was PBMCs. All receptors derive from a woman aged 40 to 50 in good health and CMV-seropositive.

This sequence joins TRBV2 and TRBJ2-3; a possible D gene is TRBD2 (6 bases). Per the germline V gene, CDR1 is SNHLY and CDR2 is FYNNEI. V was trimmed by 6 bases and J by 7 bases, leaving 8 bases between them. The CDR3 consists of 11 residues. The CDR3, as DNA: TGTGCCAGCAGGCGGGAATATACGCAGTATTTT. This translates into CASRREYTQYF.

As for this clone: Compared with germline, one end of the junction differs, possibly owing to a read error. The same CDR3 also results from other DNA sequences found in this sample. The chain combines TRBV6-5 with TRBJ1-5; 10 bases agree with TRBD1. The CDR3 extends over 15 amino acids. Per the germline V gene, CDR1 is MNHEY and CDR2 is SVGAGI. The DNA for the CDR3 is TGCGCCAGCAGTCCCGACAGGGGGCAGGGTCAGCCCCAGCATTTT. It codes for CASSPDRGQGQPQHF.

The rearrangement links TRBV4-3 to TRBJ2-7, with 7 bases identical to TRBD2. V dropped 4 bases and J dropped 6; count of bases not matched to a gene: 6. The germline CDR1 and CDR2 sequences are LGHNA and YSLEER. The CDR3 loop spans 13 amino acids. The CDR3 sequence: CASSPTGLGEQYF. The CDR3 DNA follows: TGCGCCAGCAGCCCCACCGGACTAGGCGAGCAGTACTTC.

This clone was seen once. The genes are TRBV5-1 and TRBJ2-7; 8 nucleotides align to TRBD1. CDR3 length: 16 amino acids. CDR1 and CDR2 from the germline V gene are SGHRS and YFSETQ. V shed 0 bases, J shed 0 bases, and the junction held 5 bases outside the gene matches. The CDR3 DNA reads TGCGCCAGCAGCTTGGGGGGGACAGGCTACTCCTACGAGCAGTACTTC. This translates into CASSLGGTGYSYEQYF.

This chain links TRBV11-2 with TRBJ1-1; 8 nucleotides agree with TRBD1. There are 17 residues in the CDR3. V was clipped by 1 base and J by 3 bases; unmatched bases: 10. Germline V gene sequence: CDR1 SGHAT, CDR2 FQNNGV. CDR3 amino acids: CASSLGQGAGLDTEAFF. The CDR3 coding sequence is TGTGCCAGCAGCTTAGGGCAGGGGGCCGGATTAGACACTGAAGCTTTCTTT.

This clone was counted between two and nine times. V gene TRBV27 combines with J gene TRBJ2-1, with D possibly matching TRBD2 (7 bases). From germline, CDR1 is MNHEY and CDR2 SMNVEV (reference sequence). CDR3 size: 16 residues. V dropped 2 bases and J dropped 10 bases, with 21 bases sitting between them. This CDR3 reads CASSLNGGGTRGEQFF. The CDR3 DNA sequence: TGTGCCAGCAGTTTAAACGGGGGAGGGACACGGGGGGAGCAGTTCTTC.

The V call is TRBV7-9, the J call TRBJ2-2, with TRBD2 matching over 8 bases. V dropped 5 bases and J dropped 7; count of bases not matched to a gene: 9. The CDR3 is 15 amino acids. Looked up from germline, CDR1 is SEHNR and CDR2 is FQNEAQ (reference sequence). This chain's CDR3 is CASSTGGLAIGELFF. DNA of the CDR3: TGTGCCAGCAGCACAGGAGGACTAGCAATCGGGGAGCTGTTTTTT.